These T cell receptor beta chains were read from a single sample in a study of read filtering for tumor transcriptome and immune sequencing. Each CDR3 protein is one row after TCRdb ran MiXCR on the reads. Of 120,000 or so distinct CDR3 sequences listed, 10% to 15% are singletons. The specimen was a population of CD138-negative cells sorted from bone marrow. The receptors originated from a donor aged 40 or older with multiple myeloma. CDR3s include the opening cysteine and the closing phenylalanine or tryptophan. D genes are given only for firm matches. Rows give clone size only sometimes, using once, few, many, or a class for an expanded clone.

>many|TRBJ2-3|TRBV29-1|NA
CSGISGYPQYF
TGCAGCGGAATTTCGGGGTATCCGCAGTATTTT
>many|TRBJ1-1|TRBV28|TRBD1
CASSGQGAPGTEAFF
TGTGCCAGCAGTGGACAGGGGGCCCCGGGCACTGAAGCTTTCTTT
>many|TRBJ2-6|TRBV3-1|NA
CASSQDSGANVLTF
TGTGCCAGCAGCCAAGATTCTGGGGCCAACGTCCTGACTTTC
>many|TRBJ2-3|TRBV5-5|NA
CASSGGSLWLTSTDTQYF
TGTGCCAGCAGCGGAGGGAGTCTTTGGCTGACTAGCACAGATACGCAGTATTTT
>many|TRBJ2-7|TRBV27|NA
CASSRRDGPDSYEQYF
TGTGCCAGCTCACGCCGGGACGGCCCTGACTCCTACGAGCAGTACTTC
>NA|TRBJ2-1|TRBV7-3|TRBD2
CASSLLGLAGGGGQFF
TGTGCCAGCAGCTTACTAGGACTAGCGGGAGGAGGTGGGCAGTTCTTC
>many|TRBJ2-3|TRBV12-3/TRBV12-4|TRBD2
CASSFRSGRAGDTQYF
TGTGCCAGCAGTTTCCGTAGCGGGAGGGCCGGAGATACGCAGTATTTT
>many|TRBJ2-1|TRBV27|NA
CASTSFDSISYNEQFF
TGTGCCAGCACCTCCTTCGACAGCATCTCCTATAATGAGCAGTTCTTC
>NA|TRBJ2-2|TRBV5-1|NA
CASSIRTWDTGELFF
TGCGCCAGCAGCATACGCACGTGGGATACCGGGGAGCTGTTTTTT
>NA|TRBJ1-1|TRBV29-1|NA
CSVEEGRTAFF
TGCAGCGTTGAAGAAGGGCGTACGGCTTTCTTT
>many|TRBJ2-1|TRBV5-8|NA
CASSLATGSPPYSNEQFF
TGTGCCAGCAGCTTGGCCACCGGGTCGCCCCCTTATTCGAATGAGCAGTTCTTC
>many|TRBJ2-3|TRBV5-5|NA
CASSPPHGGEDTQYF
TGTGCCAGCAGTCCTCCCCACGGTGGGGAAGATACGCAGTATTTT
>many|TRBJ2-3|TRBV29-1|NA
CSVAFTDTQYF
TGCAGCGTCGCTTTCACAGATACGCAGTATTTT
>NA|TRBJ2-5|TRBV29-1|NA
CSVDVPGQETQYF
TGCAGCGTTGATGTTCCAGGCCAAGAGACCCAGTACTTC
>many|TRBJ2-1|TRBV7-9|TRBD2
CASSLVAGGLLGNEQFF
TGTGCCAGCAGCTTAGTCGCCGGGGGGTTATTGGGTAATGAGCAGTTCTTC
>many|TRBJ2-7|TRBV5-1|NA
CASSLQATYEQYF
TGCGCCAGCAGCTTACAGGCAACCTACGAGCAGTACTTC
>NA|TRBJ2-5|TRBV11-2|NA
CASSLNSQETRYF
TGTGCCAGCAGCTTAAACAGTCAAGAGACCCGGTACTTC
>many|TRBJ2-1|TRBV28|TRBD2
CASSLYASGRALNEQFF
TGTGCCAGCAGTTTATATGCTAGCGGGAGGGCCTTGAATGAGCAGTTCTTC
>many|TRBJ1-4|TRBV12-3/TRBV12-4|TRBD1
CASRQGAEEKLFF
TGTGCCAGCAGACAGGGGGCTGAGGAAAAACTGTTTTTT
>many|TRBJ1-1|TRBV2|NA
CASNQQWNTEAFF
TGTGCCAGCAATCAGCAGTGGAACACTGAAGCTTTCTTT
>once|TRBJ1-3|TRBV29-1|NA
CSVLQAGAGNTIYF
TGCAGCGTCCTCCAGGCCGGGGCGGGAAACACCATATATTTT
>many|TRBJ1-4|TRBV5-1|NA
CASRTGPREKLFF
TGCGCCAGCAGAACGGGCCCTAGAGAAAAACTGTTTTTT
>many|TRBJ1-5|TRBV5-8|NA
CASSLGFQPNQPQHF
TGTGCCAGCAGCCTTGGGTTTCAGCCAAATCAGCCCCAGCATTTT
>few|TRBJ1-5|TRBV12-3/TRBV12-4|NA
CASSPAGGSQPQHF
TGTGCCAGCAGCCCAGCCGGGGGTAGTCAGCCCCAGCATTTT
>NA|TRBJ1-5|TRBV19|TRBD1
CASIPSGQGRSNQPQHF
TGTGCCAGTATCCCCTCTGGACAGGGAAGGAGCAATCAGCCCCAGCATTTT
>few|TRBJ2-7|TRBV20-1|TRBD1
CSASRQGTYEQYF
TGCAGTGCTAGTCGACAGGGCACGTACGAGCAGTACTTC
>many|TRBJ2-1|TRBV5-5|TRBD2
CASSLDLAGRSSYNEQFF
TGTGCCAGCAGCTTGGATCTAGCGGGGCGTAGCTCCTACAATGAGCAGTTCTTC
>NA|TRBJ2-7|TRBV7-8|NA
CASSLEADTRSYEQYF
TGTGCCAGCAGCTTAGAGGCTGACACGAGGTCCTACGAGCAGTACTTC
>many|TRBJ1-3|TRBV12-3/TRBV12-4|NA
CASSQWGDGNTIYF
TGTGCCAGCAGTCAGTGGGGGGACGGAAACACCATATATTTT
>many|TRBJ2-2|TRBV10-2|NA
CASSENALSNTGELFF
TGCGCCAGCAGTGAGAATGCGCTCTCGAACACCGGGGAGCTGTTTTTT
>many|TRBJ2-5|TRBV7-2|TRBD2
CASSLAGGHETQYF
TGTGCCAGCAGCTTAGCGGGAGGGCATGAGACCCAGTACTTC
>many|TRBJ2-1|TRBV29-1|TRBD2
CSVETGGNDYSYNEQFF
TGCAGCGTTGAAACGGGAGGAAATGACTACTCCTACAATGAGCAGTTCTTC
>many|TRBJ1-5|TRBV20-1|NA
CSARGGSNQPQHF
TGCAGTGCTAGGGGGGGGAGCAATCAGCCCCAGCATTTT
>many|TRBJ2-1|TRBV2|TRBD2
CASSGLAGNEQFF
TGTGCCAGCAGCGGACTAGCCGGCAATGAGCAGTTCTTC
>NA|TRBJ1-2|TRBV2|NA
CASSALDYGYTF
TGTGCCAGCAGTGCGCTGGACTATGGCTACACCTTC
>many|TRBJ2-7|TRBV29-1|TRBD2
CSVGGTSGSGYEQYF
TGCAGCGTTGGAGGCACTAGCGGGAGTGGCTACGAGCAGTACTTC
>many|TRBJ2-1|TRBV29-1|TRBD2
CSAQGWQGLLNEQFF
TGCAGCGCCCAGGGATGGCAGGGACTACTCAATGAGCAGTTCTTC
>many|TRBJ1-1|TRBV29-1|TRBD1
CSVEETGVFTEAFF
TGCAGCGTTGAAGAGACAGGGGTTTTTACTGAAGCTTTCTTT
>many|TRBJ2-3|TRBV7-2|NA
CASSLEARATDTQYF
TGTGCCAGCAGCTTAGAGGCCAGGGCGACAGATACGCAGTATTTT
>many|TRBJ1-1|TRBV3-1|NA
CASSQGTGWRNTEAFF
TGTGCCAGCAGCCAAGGTACAGGTTGGAGAAACACTGAAGCTTTCTTT
>few|TRBJ2-7|TRBV20-1|NA
CSARGATYEQYF
TGCAGTGCTAGGGGGGCCACCTACGAGCAGTACTTC
>many|TRBJ1-5|TRBV5-6|TRBD1
CASSLGTGGPPQHF
TGTGCCAGCAGCCTCGGGACAGGGGGGCCGCCCCAGCATTTT
>many|TRBJ2-7|TRBV20-1|NA
CSALRPGRYHEQYF
TGCAGTGCTTTGAGACCAGGGAGGTACCACGAGCAGTACTTC
>few|TRBJ2-3|TRBV19|NA
CASSMLGDRGTDTQYF
TGTGCCAGTAGTATGCTGGGAGACCGGGGAACAGATACGCAGTATTTT
>NA|TRBJ1-5|TRBV12-3/TRBV12-4|NA
CASSLGMDNQPQHF
TGTGCCAGCAGTTTAGGGATGGACAATCAGCCCCAGCATTTT
>medium-sized|TRBJ2-1|TRBV7-9|NA
CASSDRYDEQFF
TGTGCCAGCAGCGACAGATACGATGAGCAGTTCTTC